The 3 T cell receptor beta chains below come from one sample, sequenced in a study of ipilimumab plus nivolumab after autologous stem cell transplantation (dated by TCRdb to about 2021). Library method: the immunoSEQ multiplex PCR assay. The immuneACCESS repertoire file appears here via TCRdb, limited to in-frame rearrangements. These files lack a portion of the clones; in checked studies, under half of the deficit traces to unresolved V genes, and the cause of the others is not known. Counted in this sample were about 20,000 clones; 77% of them appeared once. In total, the top ten clones hold about a fifth of the sample. The sequencing here drew on PBMCs, taken in a trial of ipilimumab plus nivolumab as post-transplant consolidation. These receptors were obtained from a male donor with diffuse large B-cell lymphoma.

The gene calls are TRBV5-1 and TRBJ1-3, with unresolved D. Germline CDR1 and CDR2: SGHRS and YFSETQ. V lost 0 bases, J lost 9 bases, and 10 bases lay in between. The CDR3 length is 13 residues. CDR3 amino acids: CASSLAGFSTIYF. In DNA form, the CDR3 reads TGCGCCAGCAGCTTGGCCGGGTTTAGCACCATATATTTT.

The chain carries TRBV5-8 and TRBJ2-7; the D is unclear. The CDR3 loop spans 11 amino acids. V shed 3 bases and J shed 4 bases, with 5 bases lying between them. Germline CDR1 is SGHTS and CDR2 is YDEGEE. The CDR3 loop is CASSSAYEQYF. The CDR3 DNA follows: TGTGCCAGCAGCTCAGCTTACGAGCAGTACTTC.

This chain links TRBV19 with TRBJ2-7; D unclear. Germline V gene sequence: CDR1 LNHDA, CDR2 SQIVND (reference sequence). Between the trimmed V and J ends, which lost 3 bases and 3 bases, there was a span of 9 bases. The CDR3 extends over 13 amino acids. The CDR3 spells CASSMGNYYEQYF. The CDR3 DNA sequence: TGTGCCAGTAGTATGGGAAATTACTACGAGCAGTACTTC.